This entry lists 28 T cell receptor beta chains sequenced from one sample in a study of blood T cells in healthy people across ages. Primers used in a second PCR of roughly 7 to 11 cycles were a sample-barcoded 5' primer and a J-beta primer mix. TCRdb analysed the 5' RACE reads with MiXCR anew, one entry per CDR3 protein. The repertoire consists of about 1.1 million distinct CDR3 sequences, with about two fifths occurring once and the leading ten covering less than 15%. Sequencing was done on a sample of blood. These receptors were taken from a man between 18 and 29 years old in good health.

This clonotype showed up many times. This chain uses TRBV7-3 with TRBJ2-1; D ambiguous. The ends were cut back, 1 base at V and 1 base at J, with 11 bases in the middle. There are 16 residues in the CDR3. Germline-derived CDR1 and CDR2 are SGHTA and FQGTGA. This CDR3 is CASSLNAAGSYNEQFF. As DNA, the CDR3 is TGTGCCAGCAGCTTAAACGCGGCCGGATCCTACAATGAGCAGTTCTTC.

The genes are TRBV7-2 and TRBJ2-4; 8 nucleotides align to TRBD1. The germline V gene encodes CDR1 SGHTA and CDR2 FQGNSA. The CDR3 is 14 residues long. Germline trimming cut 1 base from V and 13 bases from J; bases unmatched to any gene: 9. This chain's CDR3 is CASSLDQGAEEQYF. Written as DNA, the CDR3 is TGTGCCAGCAGCTTAGATCAGGGGGCGGAAGAGCAGTACTTC.

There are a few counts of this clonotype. CDR3: CASSLAETGELFF. CDR3 DNA: TGTGCCAGCAGCTTAGCGGAGACCGGGGAGCTGTTTTTT. This chain uses TRBV11-2 with TRBJ2-2, with D unclear. With 1 base removed from V and 5 bases from J, the gap between germline ends came to 5 bases. Germline loops: CDR1 SGHAT, CDR2 FQNNGV. The CDR3 covers 13 residues.

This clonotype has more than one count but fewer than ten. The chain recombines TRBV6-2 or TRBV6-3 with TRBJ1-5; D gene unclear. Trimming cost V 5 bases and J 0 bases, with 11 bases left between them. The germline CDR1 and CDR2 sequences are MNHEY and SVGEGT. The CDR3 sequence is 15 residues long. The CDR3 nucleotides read TGTGCCAGCAGTGACGGGTCACCTAGCAATCAGCCCCAGCATTTT. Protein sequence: CASSDGSPSNQPQHF.

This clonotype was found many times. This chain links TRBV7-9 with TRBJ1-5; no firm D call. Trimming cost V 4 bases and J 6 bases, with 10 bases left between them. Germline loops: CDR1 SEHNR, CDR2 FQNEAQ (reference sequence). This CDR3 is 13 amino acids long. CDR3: CASSYGVIQPQHF. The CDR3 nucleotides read TGTGCCAGCAGCTACGGGGTGATTCAGCCCCAGCATTTT.

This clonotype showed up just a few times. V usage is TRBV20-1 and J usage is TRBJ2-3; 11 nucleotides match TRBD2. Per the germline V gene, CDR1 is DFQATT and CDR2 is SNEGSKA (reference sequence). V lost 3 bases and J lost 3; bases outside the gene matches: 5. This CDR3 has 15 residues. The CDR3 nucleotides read TGCAGTGCTAGTTCGAGACTAGCGGGAACAGATACGCAGTATTTT. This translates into CSASSRLAGTDTQYF.

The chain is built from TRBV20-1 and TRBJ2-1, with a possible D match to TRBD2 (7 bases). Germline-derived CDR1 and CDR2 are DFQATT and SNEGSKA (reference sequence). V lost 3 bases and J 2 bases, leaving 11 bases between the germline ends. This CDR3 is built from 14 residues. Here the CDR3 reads CSASRGATYNEQFF. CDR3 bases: TGCAGTGCTAGCCGGGGGGCCACCTACAATGAGCAGTTCTTC.

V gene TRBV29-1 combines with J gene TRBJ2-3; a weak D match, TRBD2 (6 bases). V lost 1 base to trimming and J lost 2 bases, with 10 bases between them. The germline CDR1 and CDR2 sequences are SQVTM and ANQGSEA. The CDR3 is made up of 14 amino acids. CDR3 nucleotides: TGCAGCGTTGAAGGGGGGGATCTCACAGATACGCAGTATTTT. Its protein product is CSVEGGDLTDTQYF.

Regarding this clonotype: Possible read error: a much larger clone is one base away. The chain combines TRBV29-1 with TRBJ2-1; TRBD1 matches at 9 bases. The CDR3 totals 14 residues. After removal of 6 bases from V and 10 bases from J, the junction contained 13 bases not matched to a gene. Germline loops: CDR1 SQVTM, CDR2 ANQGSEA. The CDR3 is CSVANRDRVYEQFF. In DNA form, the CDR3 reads TGCAGCGTGGCCAACCGGGACAGGGTATACGAGCAGTTCTTC.

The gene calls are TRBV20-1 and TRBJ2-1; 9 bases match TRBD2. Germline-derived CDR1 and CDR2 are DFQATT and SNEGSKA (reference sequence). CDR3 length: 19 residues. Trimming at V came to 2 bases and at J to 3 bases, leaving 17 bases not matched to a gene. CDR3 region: CSARYQRGAHLESYNEQFF. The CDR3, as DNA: TGCAGTGCTAGATACCAGCGGGGGGCCCACCTTGAAAGCTACAATGAGCAGTTCTTC.

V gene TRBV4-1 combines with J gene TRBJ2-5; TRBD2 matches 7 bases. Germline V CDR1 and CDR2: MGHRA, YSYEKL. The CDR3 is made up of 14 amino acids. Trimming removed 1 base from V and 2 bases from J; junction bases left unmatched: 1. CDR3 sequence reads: CASSQGAGQETQYF. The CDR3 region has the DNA TGCGCCAGCAGCCAAGGAGCGGGGCAAGAGACCCAGTACTTC.

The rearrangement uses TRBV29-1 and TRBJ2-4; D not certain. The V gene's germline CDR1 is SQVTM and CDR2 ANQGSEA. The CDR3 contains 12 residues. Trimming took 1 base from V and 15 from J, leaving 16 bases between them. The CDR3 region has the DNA TGCAGCGTTGAAGGTCGGTTAGAGACCCGGTACTTC. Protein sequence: CSVEGRLETRYF.

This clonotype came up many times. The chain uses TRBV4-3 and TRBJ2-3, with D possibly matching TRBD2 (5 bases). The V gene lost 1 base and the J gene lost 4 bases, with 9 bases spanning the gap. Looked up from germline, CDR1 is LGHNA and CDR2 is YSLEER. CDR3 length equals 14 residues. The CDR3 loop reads CASSQVRGSDTQYF. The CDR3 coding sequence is TGCGCCAGCAGCCAAGTAAGAGGGTCAGATACGCAGTATTTT.

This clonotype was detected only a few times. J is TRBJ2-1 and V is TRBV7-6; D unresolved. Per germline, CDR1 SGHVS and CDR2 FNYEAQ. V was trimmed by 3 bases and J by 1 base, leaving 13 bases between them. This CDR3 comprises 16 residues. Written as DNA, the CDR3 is TGTGCCAGCAGCTTTCTTCCCCTCGGTTCCTACAATGAGCAGTTCTTC. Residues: CASSFLPLGSYNEQFF. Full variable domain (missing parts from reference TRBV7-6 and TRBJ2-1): GAGVSQSPRYKVTKRGQDVALRCDPISGHVSLYWYRQALGQGPEFLTYFNYEAQQDKSGLPNDRFSAERPEGSISTLTIQRTEQRDSAMYRCASSFLPLGSYNEQFFGPGTRLTVL.

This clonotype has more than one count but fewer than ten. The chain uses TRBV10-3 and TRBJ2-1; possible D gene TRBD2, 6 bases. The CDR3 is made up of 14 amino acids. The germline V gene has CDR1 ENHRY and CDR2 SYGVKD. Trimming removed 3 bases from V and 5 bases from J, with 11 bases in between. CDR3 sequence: CAISDAGSNNEQFF. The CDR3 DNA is TGTGCCATCAGTGATGCCGGGAGCAACAATGAGCAGTTCTTC.

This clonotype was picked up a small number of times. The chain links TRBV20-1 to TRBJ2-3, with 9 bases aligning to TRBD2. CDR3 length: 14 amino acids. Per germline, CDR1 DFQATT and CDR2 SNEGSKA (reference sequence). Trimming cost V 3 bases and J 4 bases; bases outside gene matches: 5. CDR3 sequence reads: CSARWLAGSDTQYF. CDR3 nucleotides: TGCAGTGCTAGGTGGCTAGCGGGGTCAGATACGCAGTATTTT.

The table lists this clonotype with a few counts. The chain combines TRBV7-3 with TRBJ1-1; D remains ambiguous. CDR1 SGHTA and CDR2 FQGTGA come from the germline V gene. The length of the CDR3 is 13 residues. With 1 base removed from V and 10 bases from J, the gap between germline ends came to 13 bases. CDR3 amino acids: CASSLSVTSAAFF. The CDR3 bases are TGTGCCAGCAGCTTAAGTGTGACTTCGGCAGCTTTCTTT.

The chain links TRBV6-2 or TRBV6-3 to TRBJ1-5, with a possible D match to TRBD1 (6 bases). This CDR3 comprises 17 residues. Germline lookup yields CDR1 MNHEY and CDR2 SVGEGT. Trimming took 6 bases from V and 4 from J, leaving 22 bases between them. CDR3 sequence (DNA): TGTGCCAGCAGCCACCAAATTCCGACAGGTGGGAATCAGCCCCAGCATTTT. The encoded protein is CASSHQIPTGGNQPQHF.

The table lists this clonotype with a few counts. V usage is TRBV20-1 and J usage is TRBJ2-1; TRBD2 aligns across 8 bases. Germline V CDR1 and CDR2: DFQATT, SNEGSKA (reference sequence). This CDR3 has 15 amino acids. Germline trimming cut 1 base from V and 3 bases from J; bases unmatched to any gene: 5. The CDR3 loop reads CSARGLAGVYNEQFF. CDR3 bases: TGCAGTGCTAGAGGTCTAGCGGGCGTCTACAATGAGCAGTTCTTC.

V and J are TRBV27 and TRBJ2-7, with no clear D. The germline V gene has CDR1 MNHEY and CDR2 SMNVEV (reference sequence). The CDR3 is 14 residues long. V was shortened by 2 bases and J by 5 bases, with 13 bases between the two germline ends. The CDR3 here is CASSLGRSSNEQYF. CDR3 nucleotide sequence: TGTGCCAGCAGTTTAGGTCGGTCTTCAAACGAGCAGTACTTC.

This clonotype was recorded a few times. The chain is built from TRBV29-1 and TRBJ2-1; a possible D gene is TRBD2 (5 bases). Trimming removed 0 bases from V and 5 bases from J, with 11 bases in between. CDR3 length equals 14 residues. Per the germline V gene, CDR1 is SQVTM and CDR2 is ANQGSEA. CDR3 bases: TGCAGCGTTGAAGAGGGATGGGGAGACAATGAGCAGTTCTTC. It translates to CSVEEGWGDNEQFF.

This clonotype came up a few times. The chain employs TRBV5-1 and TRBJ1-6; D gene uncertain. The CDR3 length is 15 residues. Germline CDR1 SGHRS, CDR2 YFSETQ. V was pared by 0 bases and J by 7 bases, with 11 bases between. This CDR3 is CASSLEAEVNSPLHF. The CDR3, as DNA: TGCGCCAGCAGCTTGGAGGCAGAAGTAAATTCACCCCTCCACTTT.

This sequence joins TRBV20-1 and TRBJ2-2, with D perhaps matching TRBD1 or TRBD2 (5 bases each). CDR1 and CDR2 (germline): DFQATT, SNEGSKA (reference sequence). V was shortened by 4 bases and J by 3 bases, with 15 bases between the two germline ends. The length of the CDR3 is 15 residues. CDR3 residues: CSATAGTTDTGELFF. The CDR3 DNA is TGCAGTGCTACCGCCGGGACCACCGACACCGGGGAGCTGTTTTTT.

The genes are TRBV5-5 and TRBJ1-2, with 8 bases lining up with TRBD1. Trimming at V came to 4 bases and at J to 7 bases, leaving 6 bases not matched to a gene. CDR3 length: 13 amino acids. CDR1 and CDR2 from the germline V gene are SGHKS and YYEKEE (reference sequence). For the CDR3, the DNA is TGTGCCAGCAGCCCGCAGGACAGGGCTGGCTACACCTTC. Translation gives CASSPQDRAGYTF.

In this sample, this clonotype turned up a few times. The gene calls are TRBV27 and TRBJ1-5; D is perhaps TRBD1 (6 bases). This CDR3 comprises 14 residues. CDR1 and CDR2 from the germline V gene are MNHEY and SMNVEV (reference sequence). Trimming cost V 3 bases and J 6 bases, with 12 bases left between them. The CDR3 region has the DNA TGTGCCAGCAGTTTCGGGGGCCGGGGTCAGCCCCAGCATTTT. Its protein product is CASSFGGRGQPQHF.

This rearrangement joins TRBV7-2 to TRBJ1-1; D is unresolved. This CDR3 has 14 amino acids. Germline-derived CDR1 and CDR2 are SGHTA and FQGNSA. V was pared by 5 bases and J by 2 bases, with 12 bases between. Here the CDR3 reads CASSPLTPNTEAFF. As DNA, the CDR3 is TGTGCCAGCAGCCCGCTGACACCTAACACTGAAGCTTTCTTT.

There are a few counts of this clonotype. CDR3 in DNA: TGTGCCAGCAGCTTAGTAGGGGGGACCTACGAGCAGTACTTC. Translated, it gives CASSLVGGTYEQYF. The rearrangement joins TRBV7-2 to TRBJ2-7, with D perhaps TRBD1 or TRBD2 (6 bases each). In germline, CDR1 is SGHTA, CDR2 FQGNSA. V lost 1 base and J 2 bases, leaving 9 bases between the germline ends. CDR3 length: 14 amino acids.

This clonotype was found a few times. CDR3 protein: CASSVPAIYGYTF. For the CDR3, the DNA is TGTGCCAGCAGCGTCCCGGCCATCTATGGCTACACCTTC. The chain links TRBV9 to TRBJ1-2; D call uncertain. Germline CDR1 reads SGDLS; CDR2 reads YYNGEE. V lost 2 bases to trimming and J lost 4 bases, with 9 bases between them. The length of the CDR3 is 13 residues.